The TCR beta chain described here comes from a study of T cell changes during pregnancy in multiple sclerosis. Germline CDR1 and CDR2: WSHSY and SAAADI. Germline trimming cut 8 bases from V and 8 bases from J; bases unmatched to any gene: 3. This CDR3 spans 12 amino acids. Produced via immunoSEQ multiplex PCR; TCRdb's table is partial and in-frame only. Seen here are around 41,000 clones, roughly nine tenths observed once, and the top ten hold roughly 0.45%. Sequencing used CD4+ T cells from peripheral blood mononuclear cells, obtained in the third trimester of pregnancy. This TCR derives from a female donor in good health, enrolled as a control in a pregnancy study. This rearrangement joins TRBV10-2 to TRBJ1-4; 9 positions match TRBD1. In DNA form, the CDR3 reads TGCGCCAGCGGACAGGGGAACGAAAAACTGTTTTTT. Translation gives CASGQGNEKLFF.